These T cell receptor beta chains were read from a single sample in a study of T-cell memory formation after mild COVID-19. TCRdb reanalysed the 5' RACE reads using MiXCR and keeps one entry per CDR3 protein. The repertoire includes about 440,000 distinct CDR3 sequences, approximately 20% of them detected once, and approximately 8.4% sits in the top ten. The sequenced material came from PBMCs or a T cell subset sorted from them (not recorded which). These receptors came from an adult woman who had mild COVID-19 (a few samples of this study predate the infection). Cell type and time point are not known. Both conserved end residues are trimmed from each CDR3.

j_gene | v_gene | CDR3aa
TRBJ2-3 | TRBV18 | ASSPPGVSGSGTDTQY
TRBJ2-7 | TRBV10-3 | AISSLGNPSYEQY
TRBJ1-1 | TRBV24-1 | ATSDSGTGNGNTEAF
TRBJ2-5 | TRBV11-2 | ASSLAWSQETQY
TRBJ1-2 | TRBV7-9 | ASSLSYGYT
TRBJ2-5 | TRBV20-1 | SARAPSAGIVQQETQY
TRBJ2-3 | TRBV7-6 | DSSLVGRGEVGADTQY
TRBJ1-1 | TRBV21-1 | AIWGRMTEAF
TRBJ2-3 | TRBV7-9 | ASSGGPDTQY
TRBJ1-2 | TRBV19 | ASSKGSGPNYGYT
TRBJ1-5 | TRBV7-2 | ASSLSRGGQPQH
TRBJ2-1 | TRBV12-3/TRBV12-4 | ASTALTGTNEQF
TRBJ2-1 | TRBV24-1 | ATSDTLVNEQF
TRBJ2-7 | TRBV6-6 | ASSYSGTEQY
TRBJ2-5 | TRBV7-3 | ASSPGLAGDQETQY
TRBJ2-7 | TRBV7-3 | ASSPHPAGGVYEQY
TRBJ1-6 | TRBV12-3/TRBV12-4 | ASSFPSTGEDSPLH
TRBJ1-2 | TRBV11-2 | ASSLDRLGDGYT
TRBJ1-5 | TRBV7-2 | ASSSRTVPSQPQH
TRBJ2-7 | TRBV5-1 | ASSPRTSGGNVYEQY
TRBJ1-2 | TRBV7-3 | ASSLSGGSGDGYT
TRBJ2-1 | TRBV5-1 | ASSLVGFYRTGEVDEQF
TRBJ2-2 | TRBV7-2 | ASSFAQINTGELF
TRBJ2-2 | TRBV12-3/TRBV12-4 | ASSFLGAGAFTGELF
TRBJ2-3 | TRBV27 | ASSLQDSTDTQY
TRBJ1-1 | TRBV4-1 | ASSQTDRGNTEAF
TRBJ2-3 | TRBV7-6 | ASSPMVGSSTDTQY
TRBJ2-3 | TRBV7-9 | ASSPPRSPPDTQY
TRBJ2-2 | TRBV7-9 | ASRSESYPANTGELF
TRBJ1-1 | TRBV10-3 | AISESAGYTEAF
TRBJ2-3 | TRBV6-5 | ASSVRTLADTQY
TRBJ1-1 | TRBV20-1 | SARFRTGPNTEAF
TRBJ2-3 | TRBV7-2 | ASSLAAGLADTQY
TRBJ1-3 | TRBV6-5 | ASSDGQPSGNTIY
TRBJ1-1 | TRBV20-1 | SARDAGLSSGNTEAF
TRBJ2-1 | TRBV7-9 | ASSPGTSSF
TRBJ1-5 | TRBV4-2 | ASSQEGGMGNQPQH
TRBJ2-1 | TRBV29-1 | SVEIGRGSYNEQF
TRBJ1-2 | TRBV6-5 | ASSYSGTGIYGYT
TRBJ1-1 | TRBV27 | ASSFRQGLWTEAF
TRBJ1-2 | TRBV29-1 | SVTPGAGYGYT
TRBJ2-3 | TRBV7-2 | ASSSPRPSTDTQY
TRBJ2-7 | TRBV5-1 | ASSLYREAYEQY
TRBJ2-3 | TRBV9 | ASSPGTVGTDTQY
TRBJ1-1 | TRBV30 | AWKNEGMNTEAF
TRBJ1-3 | TRBV18 | ASSPRTVSGNTIY
TRBJ1-1 | TRBV7-6 | ASSLGGLPNTEAF
TRBJ2-2 | TRBV19 | ASSIAGLNTGELF
TRBJ2-3 | TRBV5-1 | ASSGSGQGMGTQY
TRBJ2-2 | TRBV9 | ASSARVPGELF
TRBJ2-3 | TRBV6-6 | ASSTGTSDTDTQY
TRBJ2-1 | TRBV7-3 | ASSPGMGGGPYNEQF
TRBJ1-2 | TRBV30 | AWSAGAPYGYT
TRBJ2-5 | TRBV7-9 | ASSSSVGGETQY
TRBJ2-3 | TRBV19 | ASTSGRATDTQY
TRBJ2-2 | TRBV4-1 | ASSQVGLAGVTGELF